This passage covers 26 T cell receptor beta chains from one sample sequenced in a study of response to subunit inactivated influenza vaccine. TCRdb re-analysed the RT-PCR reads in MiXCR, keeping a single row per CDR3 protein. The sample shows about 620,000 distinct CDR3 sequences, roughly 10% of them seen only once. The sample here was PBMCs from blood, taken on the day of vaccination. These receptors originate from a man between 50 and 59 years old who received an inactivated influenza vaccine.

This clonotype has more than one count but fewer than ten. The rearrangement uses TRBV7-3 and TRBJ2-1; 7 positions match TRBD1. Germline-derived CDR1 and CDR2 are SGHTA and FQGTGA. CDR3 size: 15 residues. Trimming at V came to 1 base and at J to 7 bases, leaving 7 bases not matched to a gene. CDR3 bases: TGTGCCAGCAGCTTAATCGAGACAGGGAATAATGAGCAGTTCTTC. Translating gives CASSLIETGNNEQFF.

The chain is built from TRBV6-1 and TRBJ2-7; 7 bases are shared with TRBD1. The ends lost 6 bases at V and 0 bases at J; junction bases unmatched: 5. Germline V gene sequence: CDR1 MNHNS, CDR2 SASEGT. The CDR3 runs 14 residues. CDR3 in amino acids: CASSRQGSSYEQYF. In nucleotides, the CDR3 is TGTGCCAGCAGCCGACAGGGAAGCTCCTACGAGCAGTACTTC.

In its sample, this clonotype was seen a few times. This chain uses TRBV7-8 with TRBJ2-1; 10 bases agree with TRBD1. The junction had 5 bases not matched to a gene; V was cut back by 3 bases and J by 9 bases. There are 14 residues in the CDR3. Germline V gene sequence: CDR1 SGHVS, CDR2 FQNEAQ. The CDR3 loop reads CASSFGQGDGEQFF. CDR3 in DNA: TGTGCCAGCAGCTTTGGACAGGGGGACGGTGAGCAGTTCTTC.

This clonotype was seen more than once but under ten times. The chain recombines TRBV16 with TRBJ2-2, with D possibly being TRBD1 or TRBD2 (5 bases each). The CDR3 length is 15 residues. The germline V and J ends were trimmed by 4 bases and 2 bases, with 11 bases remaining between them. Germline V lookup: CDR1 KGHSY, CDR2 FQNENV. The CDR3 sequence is CASSPLGVNTGELFF. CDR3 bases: TGTGCCAGCAGCCCACTGGGGGTAAACACCGGGGAGCTGTTTTTT.

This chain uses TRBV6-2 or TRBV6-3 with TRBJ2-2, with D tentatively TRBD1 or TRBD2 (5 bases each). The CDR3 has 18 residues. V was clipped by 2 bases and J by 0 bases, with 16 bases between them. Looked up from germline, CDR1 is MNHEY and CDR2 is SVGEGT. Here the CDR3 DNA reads TGTGCCAGCAGTTACAGGCGACCAGGGACCACGAACACCGGGGAGCTGTTTTTT. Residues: CASSYRRPGTTNTGELFF.

The CDR3 spells CASSAETGNIQYF. CDR3 nucleotides: TGTGCCAGCAGCGCAGAAACAGGGAACATTCAGTACTTC. The chain carries TRBV7-3 and TRBJ2-4, with D perhaps TRBD1 (6 bases). V lost 5 bases and J lost 7, with 12 bases in between. This CDR3 is built from 13 residues. Germline V lookup: CDR1 SGHTA, CDR2 FQGTGA.

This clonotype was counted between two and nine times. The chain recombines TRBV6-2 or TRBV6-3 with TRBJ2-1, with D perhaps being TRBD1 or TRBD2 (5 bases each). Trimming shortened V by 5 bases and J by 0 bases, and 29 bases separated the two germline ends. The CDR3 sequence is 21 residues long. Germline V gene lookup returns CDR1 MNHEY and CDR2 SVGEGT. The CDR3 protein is CASSIQPGTRQLQSSYNEQFF. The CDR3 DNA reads TGTGCCAGCAGTATTCAACCAGGGACCCGACAACTCCAGAGCTCCTACAATGAGCAGTTCTTC.

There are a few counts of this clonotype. The CDR3 here is CASSLLMTSTANTQYF. In DNA form, the CDR3 reads TGCGCCAGCAGCTTGCTGATGACTAGCACGGCTAATACGCAGTATTTT. This chain joins TRBV5-1 and TRBJ2-3; 7 bases are a match to TRBD2. With 1 base clipped from V and 7 bases from J, the junction kept 12 bases outside the gene matches. CDR1 and CDR2 from the germline V gene are SGHRS and YFSETQ. The CDR3 length is 16 residues.

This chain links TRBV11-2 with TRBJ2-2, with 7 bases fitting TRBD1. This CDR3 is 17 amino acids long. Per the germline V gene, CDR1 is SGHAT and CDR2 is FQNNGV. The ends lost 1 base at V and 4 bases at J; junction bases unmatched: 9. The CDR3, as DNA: TGTGCCAGCAGCTTAGGGAAGGGGGCGCGCGGCACCGGGGAGCTGTTTTTT. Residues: CASSLGKGARGTGELFF.

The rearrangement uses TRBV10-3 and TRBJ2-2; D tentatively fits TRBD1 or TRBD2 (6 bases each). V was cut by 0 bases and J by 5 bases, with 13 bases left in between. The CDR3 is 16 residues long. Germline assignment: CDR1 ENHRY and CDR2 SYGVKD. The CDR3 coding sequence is TGTGCCATCAGTGAGTCGCGGGGACATCCGACCGGGGAGCTGTTTTTT. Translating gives CAISESRGHPTGELFF.

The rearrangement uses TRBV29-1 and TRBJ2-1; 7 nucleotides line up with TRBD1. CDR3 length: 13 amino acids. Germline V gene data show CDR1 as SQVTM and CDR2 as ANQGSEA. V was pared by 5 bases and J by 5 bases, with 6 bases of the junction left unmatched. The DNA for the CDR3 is TGCAGCGTTCGACGGGACAGCGACAATGAGCAGTTCTTC. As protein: CSVRRDSDNEQFF.

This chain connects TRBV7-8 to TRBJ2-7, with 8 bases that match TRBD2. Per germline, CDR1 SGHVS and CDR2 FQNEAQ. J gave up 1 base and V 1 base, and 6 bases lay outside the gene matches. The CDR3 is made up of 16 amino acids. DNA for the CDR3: TGTGCCAGCAGCTTAGAGCGGGGGACAATTTCCTACGAGCAGTACTTC. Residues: CASSLERGTISYEQYF. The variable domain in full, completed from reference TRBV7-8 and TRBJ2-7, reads GAGVSQSPRYKVAKRGQDVALRCDPISGHVSLFWYQQALGQGPEFLTYFQNEAQLDKSGLPSDRFFAERPEGSVSTLKIQRTQQEDSAVYLCASSLERGTISYEQYFGPGTRLTVT.

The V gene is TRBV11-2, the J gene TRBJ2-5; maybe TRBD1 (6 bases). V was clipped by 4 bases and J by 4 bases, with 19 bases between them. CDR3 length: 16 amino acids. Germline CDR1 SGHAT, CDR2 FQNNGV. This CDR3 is CASSYWVLGGRETQYF. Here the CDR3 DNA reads TGTGCCAGCAGCTATTGGGTCCTAGGGGGTCGAGAGACCCAGTACTTC.

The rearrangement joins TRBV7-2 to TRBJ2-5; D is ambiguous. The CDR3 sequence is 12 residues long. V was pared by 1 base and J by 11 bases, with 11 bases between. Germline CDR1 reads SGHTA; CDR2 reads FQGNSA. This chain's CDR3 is CASSLELGLQYF. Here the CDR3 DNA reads TGTGCCAGCAGCTTAGAGTTAGGCCTGCAGTACTTC.

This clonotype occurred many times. The CDR3 nucleotides are TGCGCCAGCAGCTTGGACGGGCCGATCATCGATGAGCAGTTCTTC. This gives the protein CASSLDGPIIDEQFF. The rearrangement uses TRBV5-1 and TRBJ2-1; D uncertain. In germline, CDR1 is SGHRS, CDR2 YFSETQ. The length of the CDR3 is 15 residues. Trimming pared 0 bases from V and 8 bases from J, leaving 15 bases between. Complete variable domain (other parts from reference TRBV5-1 and TRBJ2-1): KAGVTQTPRYLIKTRGQQVTLSCSPISGHRSVSWYQQTPGQGLQFLFEYFSETQRNKGNFPGRFSGRQFSNSRSEMNVSTLELGDSALYLCASSLDGPIIDEQFFGPGTRLTVL.

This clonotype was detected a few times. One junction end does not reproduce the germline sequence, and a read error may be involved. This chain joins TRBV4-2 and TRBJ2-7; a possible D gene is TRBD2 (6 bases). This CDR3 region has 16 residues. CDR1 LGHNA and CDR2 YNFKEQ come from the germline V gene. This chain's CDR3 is CASTQDLTEGGYEQYF. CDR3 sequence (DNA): TGTGCCAGCACCCAAGATCTGACAGAGGGAGGTTACGAGCAGTACTTC.

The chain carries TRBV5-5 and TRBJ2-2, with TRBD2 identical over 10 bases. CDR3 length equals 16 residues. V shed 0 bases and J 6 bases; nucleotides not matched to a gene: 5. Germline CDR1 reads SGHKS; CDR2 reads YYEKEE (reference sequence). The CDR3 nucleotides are TGTGCCAGCAGCTTGGTTTTAGCGGGGGGCGCCGGGGAGCTGTTTTTT. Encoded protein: CASSLVLAGGAGELFF.

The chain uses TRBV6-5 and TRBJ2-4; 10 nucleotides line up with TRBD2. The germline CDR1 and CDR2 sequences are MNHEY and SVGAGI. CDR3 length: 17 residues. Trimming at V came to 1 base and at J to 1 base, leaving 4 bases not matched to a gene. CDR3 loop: CASSYLSGRGAKNIQYF. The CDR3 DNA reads TGTGCCAGCAGTTACTTGAGCGGGAGGGGGGCCAAAAACATTCAGTACTTC.

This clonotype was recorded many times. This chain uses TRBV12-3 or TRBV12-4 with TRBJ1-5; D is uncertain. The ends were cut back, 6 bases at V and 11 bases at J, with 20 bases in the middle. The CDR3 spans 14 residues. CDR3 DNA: TGTGCCAGCAGCTTCGTCAGCGGCTCACGGTCCCAGCATTTT. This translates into CASSFVSGSRSQHF.

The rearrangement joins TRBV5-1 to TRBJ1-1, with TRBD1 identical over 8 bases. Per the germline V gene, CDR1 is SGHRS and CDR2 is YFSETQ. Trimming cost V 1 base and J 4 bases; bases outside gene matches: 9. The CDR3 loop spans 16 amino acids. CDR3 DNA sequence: TGCGCCAGCAGCTTGTTGTCAGGGGGCGCGGGCACTGAAGCTTTCTTT. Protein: CASSLLSGGAGTEAFF.

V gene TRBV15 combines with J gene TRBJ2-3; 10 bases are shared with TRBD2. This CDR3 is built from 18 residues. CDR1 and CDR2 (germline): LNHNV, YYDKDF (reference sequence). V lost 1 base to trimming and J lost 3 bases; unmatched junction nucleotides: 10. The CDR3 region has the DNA TGTGCCACCAGCAGAGGTGGGGCTAGCGGGAGTATGACAGATACGCAGTATTTT. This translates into CATSRGGASGSMTDTQYF. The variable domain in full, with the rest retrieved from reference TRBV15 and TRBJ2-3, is DAMVIQNPRYQVTQFGKPVTLSCSQTLNHNVMYWYQQKSSQAPKLLFHYYDKDFNNEADTPDNFQSRRPNTSFCFLDIRSPGLGDTAMYLCATSRGGASGSMTDTQYFGPGTRLTVL.

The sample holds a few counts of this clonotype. CDR3 sequence: CSARGAFRTSINEQFF. CDR3 nucleotide sequence: TGCAGTGCTAGAGGGGCTTTCAGGACTAGCATTAATGAGCAGTTCTTC. The rearrangement uses TRBV20-1 and TRBJ2-1, with 8 bases aligning to TRBD2. With 1 base clipped from V and 7 bases from J, the junction kept 12 bases outside the gene matches. CDR3 length: 16 residues. Germline V gene sequence: CDR1 DFQATT, CDR2 SNEGSKA (reference sequence).

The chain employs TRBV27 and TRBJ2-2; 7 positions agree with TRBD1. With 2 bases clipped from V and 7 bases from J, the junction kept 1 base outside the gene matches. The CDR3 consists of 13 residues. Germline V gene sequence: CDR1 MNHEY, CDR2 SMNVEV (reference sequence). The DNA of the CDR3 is TGTGCCAGCAGTTTAAGGGGGCTCGGGGAGCTGTTTTTT. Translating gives CASSLRGLGELFF.

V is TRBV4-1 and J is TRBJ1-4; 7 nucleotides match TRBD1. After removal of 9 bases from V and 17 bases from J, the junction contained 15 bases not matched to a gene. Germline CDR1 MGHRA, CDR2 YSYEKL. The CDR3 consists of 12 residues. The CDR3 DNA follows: TGCGCCAGAAGGCAACCTGGGACAGTTGCCTTTTTT. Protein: CARRQPGTVAFF.

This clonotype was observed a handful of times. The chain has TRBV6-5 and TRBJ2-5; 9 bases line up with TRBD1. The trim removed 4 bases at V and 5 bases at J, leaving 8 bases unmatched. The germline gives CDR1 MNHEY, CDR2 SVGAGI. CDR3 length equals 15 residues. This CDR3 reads CASSWLGQGSETQYF. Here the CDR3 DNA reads TGTGCCAGCAGTTGGTTAGGACAGGGGAGCGAGACCCAGTACTTC.

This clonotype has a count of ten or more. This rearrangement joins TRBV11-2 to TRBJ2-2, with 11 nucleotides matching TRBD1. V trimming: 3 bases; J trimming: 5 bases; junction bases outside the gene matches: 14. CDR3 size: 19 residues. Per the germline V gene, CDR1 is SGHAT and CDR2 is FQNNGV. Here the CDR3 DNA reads TGTGCCAGCAGCTTTCTAAGGACAGGGGGCAAATCGAGGACCGGGGAGCTGTTTTTT. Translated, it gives CASSFLRTGGKSRTGELFF.